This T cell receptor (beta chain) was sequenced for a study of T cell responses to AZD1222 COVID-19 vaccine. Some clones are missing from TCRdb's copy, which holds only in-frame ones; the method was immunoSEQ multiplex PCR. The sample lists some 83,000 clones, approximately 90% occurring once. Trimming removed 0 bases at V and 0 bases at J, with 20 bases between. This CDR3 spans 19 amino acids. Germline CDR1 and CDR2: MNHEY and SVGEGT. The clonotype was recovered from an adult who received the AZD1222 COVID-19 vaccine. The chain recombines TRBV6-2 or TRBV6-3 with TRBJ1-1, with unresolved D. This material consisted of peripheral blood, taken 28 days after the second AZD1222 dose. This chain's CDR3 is CASSYSFPYGVTMNTEAFF. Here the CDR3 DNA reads TGTGCCAGCAGTTACTCGTTCCCATATGGGGTAACCATGAACACTGAAGCTTTCTTT.